This TCR beta chain derives from a study of blood T cell repertoires in COVID-19. Whole-study context: In each case, the material was cDNA or gDNA derived from T cells, B-cell-depleted T cells, or PBMCs.

Authors' processing steps: Amplifying reference gene primers gave estimates of nucleated cell counts. TCRdb keeps only in-frame clones here, not all; method: immunoSEQ multiplex PCR. V and J calls and clone size are copied from that table; D and trimming were computed from the DNA. The table includes tens of thousands of clones, roughly nine tenths detected once. The specimen sequenced was peripheral blood. The clonotype was recovered from a man in his forties or fifties with acute or convalescent COVID-19.

In DNA, the CDR3 is TGTGCCAGCAGCTTAGCGTCGGCGGAGATAGATGGCTACACCTTC. Its translation: CASSLASAEIDGYTF. V gene TRBV7-9 combines with J gene TRBJ1-2; unclear D gene. CDR1 and CDR2 from the germline V gene are SEHNR and FQNEAQ (reference sequence). The CDR3 contains 15 residues. V was shortened by 0 bases and J by 6 bases, with 14 bases between the two germline ends.